These T cell receptor beta chains were read from a single sample in a study of blood T cells in healthy people across ages. TCRdb redid the calling of the 5' RACE reads with MiXCR, one entry per CDR3 protein. The table includes about 970,000 distinct CDR3 sequences, 51% detected once. Sequenced: blood. These receptors all stem from a woman aged 60-75 years in good health. The CDR3 runs from the conserved cysteine through the conserved F or W. D genes are given only for firm matches. Size is omitted from some rows. Given values are once, few, many or a class for expanded clones.

D: .
V: TRBV4-1
size: .
J: TRBJ2-4
CDR3: CASSQGLQGGIAKNIQYF
DNA: TGCGCCAGCAGCCAAGGCCTGCAAGGGGGGATTGCCAAAAACATTCAGTACTTC

D: .
V: TRBV6-2/TRBV6-3
size: once
J: TRBJ2-7
CDR3: CASSSYWGGGFREQYF
DNA: TGTGCCAGCAGTTCCTACTGGGGCGGCGGGTTTCGAGAGCAGTACTTC

D: TRBD2
V: TRBV29-1
size: few
J: TRBJ2-1
CDR3: CSVELAGGYEQFF
DNA: TGCAGCGTTGAACTAGCGGGAGGCTATGAGCAGTTCTTC

D: .
V: TRBV5-5
size: .
J: TRBJ1-2
CDR3: CASSLVALSHYGYTF
DNA: TGTGCCAGCAGCTTGGTGGCATTATCTCACTATGGCTACACCTTC

D: TRBD1
V: TRBV6-5
size: .
J: TRBJ1-2
CDR3: CASRPPRDSAGYTF
DNA: TGTGCCAGCAGGCCGCCCCGGGACAGTGCCGGCTACACCTTC

D: .
V: TRBV3-1
size: .
J: TRBJ2-7
CDR3: CASSQDFISYEQYF
DNA: TGTGCCAGCAGCCAAGACTTCATCTCCTACGAGCAGTACTTC

D: .
V: TRBV6-6
size: .
J: TRBJ2-5
CDR3: CASSYSMGETQYF
DNA: TGTGCCAGCAGTTACTCGATGGGTGAGACCCAGTACTTC

D: TRBD2
V: TRBV20-1
size: .
J: TRBJ2-7
CDR3: CSASPRTSYEQYF
DNA: TGCAGTGCTAGTCCTCGGACTAGCTACGAGCAGTACTTC

D: .
V: TRBV3-1
size: .
J: TRBJ1-2
CDR3: CASSRTPGGGYTF
DNA: TGTGCCAGCAGCCGGACCCCGGGAGGTGGCTACACCTTC

D: .
V: TRBV2
size: once
J: TRBJ2-1
CDR3: CASSEAGRATSHNEQFF
DNA: TGTGCCAGCAGTGAAGCCGGGCGGGCTACATCGCACAATGAGCAGTTCTTC

D: .
V: TRBV30
size: few
J: TRBJ2-7
CDR3: CAWSVGAYEQYF
DNA: TGTGCCTGGAGTGTTGGCGCCTACGAGCAGTACTTC

D: .
V: TRBV30
size: once
J: TRBJ2-1
CDR3: CAWSAGTVNNEQFF
DNA: TGTGCCTGGAGTGCCGGGACTGTCAACAATGAGCAGTTCTTC

D: .
V: TRBV18
size: .
J: TRBJ2-5
CDR3: CASSPRRSGQETQYF
DNA: TGTGCCAGCTCACCACGTCGGAGCGGGCAAGAGACCCAGTACTTC

D: TRBD2
V: TRBV2
size: .
J: TRBJ2-1
CDR3: CASSTSGKRETQFF
DNA: TGTGCCAGCAGTACCAGCGGGAAAAGGGAGACCCAGTTCTTC

D: TRBD2
V: TRBV29-1
size: few
J: TRBJ2-1
CDR3: CSGSGGNYNEQFF
DNA: TGCAGCGGATCGGGGGGTAACTACAATGAGCAGTTCTTC

D: .
V: TRBV10-2
size: .
J: TRBJ1-1
CDR3: CASSESPGRGAFF
DNA: TGCGCCAGCAGTGAGTCGCCAGGTAGGGGAGCTTTCTTT

D: TRBD1
V: TRBV7-2
size: .
J: TRBJ2-7
CDR3: CASSPRLRTGTYEQYF
DNA: TGTGCCAGCAGCCCACGTCTTAGGACAGGGACCTACGAGCAGTACTTC

D: .
V: TRBV6-5
size: .
J: TRBJ2-7
CDR3: CASSYLGIGAYEQYF
DNA: TGTGCCAGCAGTTATCTGGGGATCGGGGCCTACGAGCAGTACTTC

D: .
V: TRBV9
size: .
J: TRBJ1-2
CDR3: CASSVGPSGYTF
DNA: TGTGCCAGCAGCGTAGGACCCTCTGGCTACACCTTC

D: .
V: TRBV20-1
size: .
J: TRBJ2-1
CDR3: CSASWIYNEQFF
DNA: TGCAGTGCTAGCTGGATTTACAATGAGCAGTTCTTC

D: .
V: TRBV29-1
size: .
J: TRBJ2-2
CDR3: CSARPGTGELFF
DNA: TGCAGCGCCCGACCAGGGACCGGGGAGCTGTTTTTT

D: TRBD2
V: TRBV7-2
size: .
J: TRBJ2-1
CDR3: CASSQTSGSQNEQFF
DNA: TGTGCCAGCAGCCAGACTAGCGGGAGCCAGAATGAGCAGTTCTTC

D: TRBD2
V: TRBV4-2
size: .
J: TRBJ2-1
CDR3: CASSPTGAGGGNEQFF
DNA: TGTGCCAGCAGCCCGACCGGGGCGGGAGGTGGCAATGAGCAGTTCTTC

D: .
V: TRBV29-1
size: .
J: TRBJ1-6
CDR3: CSVQGRGANSPLHF
DNA: TGCAGCGTTCAGGGACGGGGGGCCAATTCACCCCTCCACTTT

D: .
V: TRBV4-1
size: .
J: TRBJ2-7
CDR3: CASSHTGTSTYEQYF
DNA: TGCGCCAGCAGCCATACCGGGACGAGTACCTACGAGCAGTACTTC

D: .
V: TRBV7-9
size: .
J: TRBJ1-2
CDR3: CASSPSRVWGYTF
DNA: TGTGCCAGCAGCCCATCCCGCGTTTGGGGCTACACCTTC

D: .
V: TRBV6-2/TRBV6-3
size: once
J: TRBJ2-7
CDR3: CASARDPGAAEQYF
DNA: TGTGCCAGCGCCCGGGACCCCGGCGCAGCCGAGCAGTACTTC

D: TRBD2
V: TRBV28
size: .
J: TRBJ2-1
CDR3: CASSLIVETSGENEQFF
DNA: TGTGCCAGCAGTTTAATTGTTGAGACTAGCGGGGAAAATGAGCAGTTCTTC

D: TRBD1
V: TRBV15
size: few
J: TRBJ2-5
CDR3: CATSRDGTGSLLQYF
DNA: TGTGCCACCAGCAGAGATGGGACAGGGTCCCTACTGCAGTACTTC

D: .
V: TRBV9
size: few
J: TRBJ2-3
CDR3: CASSPTWGLTDTQYF
DNA: TGTGCCAGCAGCCCTACGTGGGGACTTACAGATACGCAGTATTTT

D: TRBD2
V: TRBV7-2
size: .
J: TRBJ2-1
CDR3: CASSAGLAQEQFF
DNA: TGTGCCAGCAGCGCGGGACTAGCACAAGAGCAGTTCTTC

D: TRBD2
V: TRBV28
size: few
J: TRBJ2-3
CDR3: CASSKTSGRPTDTQYF
DNA: TGTGCCAGCAGTAAGACTAGCGGGAGGCCCACAGATACGCAGTATTTT

D: .
V: TRBV20-1
size: .
J: TRBJ2-1
CDR3: CSAEQRRQYNEQFF
DNA: TGCAGTGCCGAACAGCGACGGCAATACAATGAGCAGTTCTTC

D: TRBD1
V: TRBV28
size: few
J: TRBJ1-2
CDR3: CASSLVPTGTGGGYTF
DNA: TGTGCCAGCAGTTTAGTCCCCACCGGGACAGGGGGCGGCTACACCTTC

D: .
V: TRBV7-2
size: .
J: TRBJ2-7
CDR3: CASSLSAASASYEQYF
DNA: TGTGCCAGCAGCTTATCTGCGGCTAGCGCCTCCTACGAGCAGTACTTC

D: .
V: TRBV4-1
size: .
J: TRBJ2-7
CDR3: CASSQAGALGLYEQYF
DNA: TGCGCCAGCAGCCAAGCCGGAGCGCTGGGGTTGTACGAGCAGTACTTC

D: TRBD1
V: TRBV10-3
size: few
J: TRBJ2-5
CDR3: CAISELDREETQYF
DNA: TGTGCCATCAGTGAGTTGGACAGGGAAGAGACCCAGTACTTC

D: .
V: TRBV20-1
size: .
J: TRBJ1-1
CDR3: CSAHSPQGRRNTEAFF
DNA: TGCAGTGCCCATTCCCCGCAGGGCAGACGTAACACTGAAGCTTTCTTT

D: TRBD2
V: TRBV7-2
size: .
J: TRBJ2-4
CDR3: CASGITQTSGRRGEQYF
DNA: TGTGCCAGCGGCATAACCCAGACTAGCGGGAGGCGTGGAGAGCAGTACTTC

D: .
V: TRBV7-9
size: .
J: TRBJ1-4
CDR3: CASSVGWGNEKLFF
DNA: TGTGCCAGCAGCGTAGGGTGGGGTAATGAAAAACTGTTTTTT

D: .
V: TRBV5-1
size: few
J: TRBJ2-4
CDR3: CASSLGGDIQYF
DNA: TGCGCCAGCAGCTTGGGCGGGGACATTCAGTACTTC

D: TRBD1
V: TRBV12-3/TRBV12-4
size: .
J: TRBJ2-6
CDR3: CASSFGDRASGANVLTF
DNA: TGTGCCAGCAGTTTCGGGGACAGGGCCTCTGGGGCCAACGTCCTGACTTTC

D: .
V: TRBV5-1
size: .
J: TRBJ2-3
CDR3: CASSQDPASQRAQYF
DNA: TGCGCCAGCAGCCAGGACCCTGCAAGTCAGCGCGCGCAGTATTTT

D: .
V: TRBV2
size: .
J: TRBJ2-5
CDR3: CASGVIEETQYF
DNA: TGTGCCAGCGGGGTAATAGAAGAGACCCAGTACTTC

D: TRBD1
V: TRBV6-1
size: .
J: TRBJ2-7
CDR3: CASSQTGGIVEQYF
DNA: TGTGCCAGCAGCCAGACAGGGGGTATTGTCGAGCAGTACTTC

D: .
V: TRBV28
size: few
J: TRBJ2-7
CDR3: CASKYAAQVVYEQYF
DNA: TGTGCCAGCAAGTATGCGGCCCAGGTCGTGTACGAGCAGTACTTC

D: .
V: TRBV7-8
size: .
J: TRBJ2-3
CDR3: CASSRGDISTDTQYF
DNA: TGTGCCAGCAGCCGCGGGGACATCTCCACAGATACGCAGTATTTT

D: .
V: TRBV6-6
size: few
J: TRBJ1-2
CDR3: CASRLDGYTF
DNA: TGTGCCAGCAGGCTCGATGGCTACACCTTC

D: TRBD1
V: TRBV18
size: .
J: TRBJ2-5
CDR3: CASSGDSVVGETQYF
DNA: TGTGCCAGCTCGGGGGACAGTGTCGTGGGAGAGACCCAGTACTTC

D: .
V: TRBV9
size: once
J: TRBJ2-5
CDR3: CASSAVRFEETQYF
DNA: TGTGCCAGCAGCGCCGTTCGCTTTGAAGAGACCCAGTACTTC

D: TRBD2
V: TRBV5-6
size: .
J: TRBJ2-5
CDR3: CASSSPGLANQETQYF
DNA: TGTGCCAGCAGCAGCCCGGGACTAGCGAATCAAGAGACCCAGTACTTC

D: TRBD2
V: TRBV4-3
size: few
J: TRBJ2-7
CDR3: CASSQEASGRARSYEQYF
DNA: TGCGCCAGCAGCCAAGAGGCTAGCGGGAGGGCTCGCTCCTACGAGCAGTACTTC

D: .
V: TRBV7-2
size: .
J: TRBJ2-7
CDR3: CASSPMRGNYEQYF
DNA: TGTGCCAGCAGCCCTATGAGGGGGAACTACGAGCAGTACTTC

D: TRBD1
V: TRBV20-1
size: few
J: TRBJ1-5
CDR3: CSATSGTGYSNQPQHF
DNA: TGCAGTGCTACCTCCGGGACAGGGTACAGCAATCAGCCCCAGCATTTT

D: .
V: TRBV3-1
size: .
J: TRBJ2-5
CDR3: CASSHGTYGQYF
DNA: TGTGCCAGCAGCCATGGAACCTACGGGCAGTACTTC

D: .
V: TRBV28
size: .
J: TRBJ1-1
CDR3: CASSSIRSEAFF
DNA: TGTGCCAGCAGTTCCATCAGAAGTGAAGCTTTCTTT

D: .
V: TRBV18
size: .
J: TRBJ2-1
CDR3: CASSPLTMIGALGYNEQFF
DNA: TGTGCCAGCTCACCACTCACAATGATCGGCGCGCTCGGGTACAATGAGCAGTTCTTC

D: TRBD2
V: TRBV6-5
size: .
J: TRBJ2-7
CDR3: CASMTSGGYEQYF
DNA: TGTGCCAGCATGACTAGCGGAGGGTACGAGCAGTACTTC

D: TRBD2
V: TRBV5-1
size: .
J: TRBJ2-5
CDR3: CASSETSGLETQYF
DNA: TGCGCCAGCAGCGAGACTAGCGGTCTTGAGACCCAGTACTTC

D: TRBD1
V: TRBV28
size: once
J: TRBJ2-7
CDR3: CASGLRWTGLYEQYF
DNA: TGTGCCAGCGGTCTCCGATGGACAGGTTTATACGAGCAGTACTTC